Following are 17 T cell receptor beta chains from one sample sequenced in a study of ipilimumab plus nivolumab after autologous stem cell transplantation. The data were produced by immunoSEQ multiplex PCR, yet TCRdb's version contains in-frame clones alone and is incomplete. The table has tens of thousands of clones, around 84% seen once. This sample comprised PBMCs, obtained in a trial of ipilimumab plus nivolumab as post-transplant consolidation. The source of these receptors is a male donor with diffuse large B-cell lymphoma.

The chain couples TRBV11-2 to TRBJ1-6; perhaps TRBD1 as D (6 bases). This CDR3 contains 14 residues. The ends were cut back, 5 bases at V and 5 bases at J, with 10 bases in the middle. Germline V gives CDR1 SGHAT, CDR2 FQNNGV. CDR3 nucleotide sequence: TGTGCCAGCAGCCGGGACAACAATAATTCACCCCTCCACTTT. This translates into CASSRDNNNSPLHF.

This chain connects TRBV6-5 to TRBJ1-1; 7 bases agree with TRBD1. The length of the CDR3 is 15 residues. CDR1 is MNHEY, CDR2 SVGAGI, per germline. The V and J ends lost 6 bases and 3 bases, in that order; junction bases with no gene match: 10. Here the CDR3 reads CASRLRRTGDTEAFF. CDR3 coding DNA: TGTGCCAGCAGACTCCGCCGGACAGGCGACACTGAAGCTTTCTTT.

This clone has a handful of counts. The genes are TRBV7-8 and TRBJ1-2; perhaps TRBD1 as D (5 bases). V was pared by 5 bases and J by 3 bases, with 22 bases between. Germline V lookup: CDR1 SGHVS, CDR2 FQNEAQ. The CDR3 is 17 residues long. CDR3 bases: TGTGCCAGCAGCCCATGGGACGTTTACGGGGGAGACTATGGCTACACCTTC. Translated: CASSPWDVYGGDYGYTF.

The chain links TRBV5-1 to TRBJ2-7, with D unresolved. This CDR3 contains 11 residues. Germline lookup yields CDR1 SGHRS and CDR2 YFSETQ. V lost 0 bases and J 7 bases, leaving 5 bases between the germline ends. The CDR3 sequence: CASSLGGEQYF. The CDR3 DNA is TGCGCCAGCAGCTTGGGGGGTGAGCAGTACTTC.

The chain combines TRBV7-9 with TRBJ2-1; tentatively, D is TRBD1 (5 bases). CDR1 is SEHNR, CDR2 FQNEAQ, per germline (reference sequence). Trimming removed 3 bases from V and 6 bases from J, with 6 bases in between. The CDR3 sequence is 12 residues long. CDR3 bases: TGTGCCAGCAGCTTCCAGGGCAATGAGCAGTTCTTC. Protein product: CASSFQGNEQFF. Variable domain in full (rest from reference TRBV7-9 and TRBJ2-1): DTGVSQNPRHKITKRGQNVTFRCDPISEHNRLYWYRQTLGQGPEFLTYFQNEAQLEKSRLLSDRFSAERPKGSFSTLEIQRTEQGDSAMYLCASSFQGNEQFFGPGTRLTVL.

The rearrangement uses TRBV5-1 and TRBJ2-7; D is possibly TRBD1 or TRBD2 (6 bases each). Trimming took 3 bases from V and 2 from J, leaving 12 bases between them. This CDR3 region has 14 residues. Germline V gives CDR1 SGHRS, CDR2 YFSETQ. The CDR3 region is CASSSGGRTYEQYF. The CDR3 bases are TGCGCCAGCAGCTCCGGGGGCCGTACCTACGAGCAGTACTTC.

The chain links TRBV4-1 to TRBJ1-6; D not certain. CDR1 is MGHRA, CDR2 YSYEKL, per germline. This CDR3 comprises 16 residues. Trimming removed 0 bases from V and 9 bases from J, with 15 bases in between. Here the CDR3 reads CASSQESANPGSPLHF. DNA for the CDR3: TGCGCCAGCAGCCAAGAATCGGCAAATCCAGGTTCACCCCTCCACTTT.

This chain links TRBV6-1 with TRBJ2-7; unclear D gene. Germline lookup yields CDR1 MNHNS and CDR2 SASEGT. The ends were cut back, 8 bases at V and 6 bases at J, with 8 bases in the middle. This CDR3 contains 10 residues. This CDR3 is CASRWTEQYF. The CDR3 DNA reads TGTGCCAGCCGATGGACCGAGCAGTACTTC.

This chain uses TRBV7-9 with TRBJ1-5, with TRBD1 matching 7 bases. Germline loops: CDR1 SEHNR, CDR2 FQNEAQ (reference sequence). V was clipped by 6 bases and J by 5 bases; unmatched bases: 4. This CDR3 is built from 13 residues. CDR3 nucleotides: TGTGCCAGCAGAGGACAGGTTGATCAGCCCCAGCATTTT. Translation: CASRGQVDQPQHF.

The V gene is TRBV12-5, the J gene TRBJ1-5; unclear D gene. The CDR3 contains 14 residues. CDR1 is LGHNT and CDR2 is FRNRAP in the germline V gene. The ends were cut back, 3 bases at V and 4 bases at J, with 10 bases in the middle. CDR3: CASGFGYANQPQHF. In DNA form, the CDR3 reads TGTGCTAGTGGTTTTGGGTATGCGAATCAGCCCCAGCATTTT. Using reference TRBV12-5 and TRBJ1-5 for the parts outside the CDR3, the full variable domain is DARVTQTPRHKVTEMGQEVTMRCQPILGHNTVFWYRQTMMQGLELLAYFRNRAPLDDSGMPKDRFSAEMPDATLATLKIQPSEPRDSAVYFCASGFGYANQPQHFGDGTRLSIL.

The chain links TRBV6-1 to TRBJ1-2; D is perhaps TRBD1 (6 bases). This CDR3 has 13 residues. Trimming removed 10 bases from V and 4 bases from J, with 16 bases in between. Germline CDR1 and CDR2: MNHNS and SASEGT. The CDR3 DNA sequence: TGTGCCACCCGCAAGGGACACACCTATGGCTACACCTTC. Protein product: CATRKGHTYGYTF.

The chain employs TRBV7-3 and TRBJ2-2; D perhaps matches TRBD1 (6 bases). Trimming left V 5 bases short and J 1 base short, with 14 bases between. Germline CDR1 is SGHTA and CDR2 is FQGTGA. The CDR3 sequence is 16 residues long. The CDR3 bases are TGTGCCAGCAGCACCGAGGGGACATTGAACACCGGGGAGCTGTTTTTT. It yields the protein CASSTEGTLNTGELFF.

In this sample, this clone turned up once. CDR3 amino acids: CASTPGNTIYF. The CDR3 DNA follows: TGCGCCAGCACCCCCGGAAACACCATATATTTT. This chain links TRBV10-1 with TRBJ1-3; the D is unclear. The CDR3 runs 11 residues. Per germline, CDR1 WNHNN and CDR2 SYGVQD (reference sequence). V was clipped by 7 bases and J by 4 bases, with 5 bases between them.

The rearrangement uses TRBV5-1 and TRBJ2-7, with 8 bases fitting TRBD1. CDR3 length: 14 amino acids. V lost 3 bases and J lost 6; bases outside the gene matches: 8. Germline CDR1 is SGHRS and CDR2 is YFSETQ. The CDR3 region is CASSWDRSSGEQYF. Here the CDR3 DNA reads TGCGCCAGCAGCTGGGACAGGTCCTCGGGCGAGCAGTACTTC.

The chain combines TRBV11-2 with TRBJ1-1; 7 bases are a match to TRBD1. Unmatched junction bases numbered 7, after V lost 2 bases and J lost 1 base. This CDR3 is built from 16 residues. The germline V gene encodes CDR1 SGHAT and CDR2 FQNNGV. The CDR3 spells CASSLRYRGSNTEAFF. The CDR3 DNA sequence: TGTGCCAGCAGCTTACGGTACAGGGGTTCGAACACTGAAGCTTTCTTT.

This chain joins TRBV10-3 and TRBJ2-3; D is unclear. Germline loops: CDR1 ENHRY, CDR2 SYGVKD. The CDR3 spans 13 residues. In DNA form, the CDR3 reads TGTGCTACCCAGGAGTATAGCACAGATACGCAGTATTTT. Translation: CATQEYSTDTQYF.

The chain is built from TRBV6-5 and TRBJ2-5; D possibly corresponds to TRBD1 (6 bases). This CDR3 is built from 14 residues. V shed 4 bases and J shed 1 base, with 10 bases lying between them. Germline lookup yields CDR1 MNHEY and CDR2 SVGAGI. CDR3 sequence reads: CASSFGTFQETQYF. In DNA, the CDR3 is TGTGCCAGCAGTTTTGGGACATTCCAAGAGACCCAGTACTTC.